Shown below are 3 T cell receptor beta chains from a single sample sequenced in a study of cytomegalovirus exposure and HLA in healthy donors. The PCR ran on 60 Vbeta and 13 Jbeta primers. Using immunoSEQ multiplex PCR, the repertoire was profiled, and TCRdb retains in-frame clones only, with some absent. The profile shows some 220,000 clones, around 80% of them singletons. The specimen was PBMCs. These receptor sequences come from a woman in her thirties or forties in good health and CMV-seronegative.

The V and J genes are TRBV29-1 and TRBJ1-1; 12 bases map to TRBD1. V lost 6 bases, J lost 5 bases, and 7 bases stayed unmatched. CDR1 SQVTM and CDR2 ANQGSEA come from the germline V gene. The CDR3 length is 14 residues. The CDR3 region has the DNA TGCAGCGTATCGGGACAGGGGGCAAGTACTGAAGCTTTCTTT. Its translation: CSVSGQGASTEAFF.

This chain uses TRBV5-4 with TRBJ1-1; tentative D call: TRBD1 (6 bases). CDR1 and CDR2 (germline): SGHNT, YYREEE (reference sequence). The CDR3 runs to 14 residues. V was cut by 4 bases and J by 8 bases, with 18 bases left in between. The CDR3 DNA reads TGTGCCAGCAGCCCGGCGCAGGGGCCGCTCGAAGCTTTCTTT. This codes for CASSPAQGPLEAFF.

The V call is TRBV18, the J call TRBJ2-6; the D gene is possibly TRBD2 (5 bases). This CDR3 spans 15 amino acids. CDR1 and CDR2 from the germline V gene are KGHSH and LQKENI. V was pared by 3 bases and J by 4 bases, with 10 bases between. The CDR3 loop reads CASSPQRSGANVLTF. CDR3 DNA sequence: TGTGCCAGCTCACCCCAGCGGTCAGGGGCCAACGTCCTGACTTTC.